The 17 T cell receptor beta chains given below trace back to one sample, sequenced in a study of OX40 agonist ivuxolimab in advanced cancers. Assay used: immunoSEQ multiplex PCR; TCRdb lists only in-frame clones, some missing. Of tens of thousands of clones listed, roughly 92% are singletons. Sequencing used CD4+ or CD8+ T cells sorted from blood, obtained in a trial of the OX40 agonist ivuxolimab. These receptors were taken from an adult with an advanced solid tumor such as melanoma, head and neck, liver or kidney cancer.

The rearrangement joins TRBV19 to TRBJ2-1; the D gene is possibly TRBD2 (5 bases). Germline V CDR1 and CDR2: LNHDA, SQIVND (reference sequence). The germline V and J ends were trimmed by 5 bases and 4 bases, with 6 bases remaining between them. CDR3 length: 12 amino acids. CDR3 nucleotides: TGTGCCAGTAGTTCGGGATACAATGAGCAGTTCTTC. It translates to CASSSGYNEQFF. Combining the CDR3 with reference TRBV19 and TRBJ2-1 gives the whole variable domain DGGITQSPKYLFRKEGQNVTLSCEQNLNHDAMYWYRQDPGQGLRLIYYSQIVNDFQKGDIAEGYSVSREKKESFPLTVTSAQKNPTAFYLCASSSGYNEQFFGPGTRLTVL.

The V gene is TRBV28, the J gene TRBJ1-5; perhaps TRBD1 as D (6 bases). The germline V gene encodes CDR1 MDHEN and CDR2 SYDVKM. The CDR3 loop spans 14 amino acids. Trimming removed 8 bases from V and 7 bases from J, with 18 bases in between. DNA for the CDR3: TGTGCCAGCTCCCTCGGAGGGGGAGGACAGCCCCAGCATTTT. Translating gives CASSLGGGGQPQHF. The whole variable domain, filled in from reference TRBV28 and TRBJ1-5, reads DVKVTQSSRYLVKRTGEKVFLECVQDMDHENMFWYRQDPGLGLRLIYFSYDVKMKEKGDIPEGYSVSREKKERFSLILESASTNQTSMYLCASSLGGGGQPQHFGDGTRLSIL.

The rearrangement joins TRBV6-5 to TRBJ2-2; D uncertain. This CDR3 spans 15 amino acids. Germline lookup yields CDR1 MNHEY and CDR2 SVGAGI. The V end was cut by 0 bases, the J end by 1 base, with 6 bases between. The DNA of the CDR3 is TGTGCCAGCAGTTACTCGGTCGAGAACACCGGGGAGCTGTTTTTT. It encodes CASSYSVENTGELFF.

This chain joins TRBV28 and TRBJ1-1; 7 bases fit TRBD1. This CDR3 has 16 residues. Losses at the gene ends were 6 bases for V and 6 bases for J; bases not matched to a gene: 16. Germline V gene data show CDR1 as MDHEN and CDR2 as SYDVKM. The CDR3 loop reads CASSLRQGGLQAEAFF. The DNA of the CDR3 is TGTGCCAGCAGCCTCCGACAGGGCGGTCTACAGGCTGAAGCTTTCTTT. Full variable domain (missing parts from reference TRBV28 and TRBJ1-1): DVKVTQSSRYLVKRTGEKVFLECVQDMDHENMFWYRQDPGLGLRLIYFSYDVKMKEKGDIPEGYSVSREKKERFSLILESASTNQTSMYLCASSLRQGGLQAEAFFGQGTRLTVV.

This chain uses TRBV28 with TRBJ2-1, with a tentative D call TRBD2 (6 bases). This CDR3 is 14 amino acids long. Looked up from germline, CDR1 is MDHEN and CDR2 is SYDVKM. The V end lost 6 bases, the J end lost 7 bases, and 16 bases lay between the germline ends. Here the CDR3 reads CASRPPGSLNEQFF. For the CDR3, the DNA is TGTGCCAGCAGACCTCCCGGGAGTTTAAATGAGCAGTTCTTC.

This rearrangement joins TRBV13 to TRBJ1-2, with 8 bases aligning to TRBD1. V shed 5 bases and J 3 bases; nucleotides not matched to a gene: 5. The CDR3 extends over 14 amino acids. CDR1 is PRHDT, CDR2 FYEKMQ, per germline (reference sequence). CDR3 loop: CASSSKDRDYGYTF. The CDR3 nucleotides read TGTGCCAGCAGCAGTAAGGACAGGGACTATGGCTACACCTTC.

This clone was counted once. The V and J genes are TRBV11-2 and TRBJ2-2; 8 nucleotides line up with TRBD1. This CDR3 spans 16 amino acids. V gave up 4 bases and J gave up 5 bases; unmatched junction bases: 9. CDR1 and CDR2 from the germline V gene are SGHAT and FQNNGV. The CDR3 region is CASSSPQGADTGELFF. The DNA of the CDR3 is TGTGCCAGCAGCTCACCTCAGGGGGCGGATACCGGGGAGCTGTTTTTT.

V and J are TRBV4-2 and TRBJ2-5, with D tentatively TRBD1 or TRBD2 (5 bases each). Germline V gives CDR1 LGHNA, CDR2 YNFKEQ. CDR3 length: 15 amino acids. The V and J ends lost 5 bases and 5 bases respectively, with 18 bases between them. CDR3 sequence (DNA): TGTGCCAGCAGCTTATATGGGGGATTTAGGGAGACCCAGTACTTC. Translating it yields CASSLYGGFRETQYF.

The CDR3 loop reads CASSIMTSALSNNEQFF. The CDR3 nucleotides read TGTGCCAGTAGTATCATGACTAGCGCCCTATCTAACAATGAGCAGTTCTTC. The chain uses TRBV19 and TRBJ2-1; 8 bases are a match to TRBD2. This CDR3 is 17 amino acids long. The V gene end was trimmed by 3 bases and the J gene end by 5 bases; junction bases not matched to a gene: 12. CDR1 and CDR2 from the germline V gene are LNHDA and SQIVND (reference sequence).

The J gene is TRBJ2-1, the V gene TRBV5-1; a weak D match, TRBD2 (5 bases). The CDR3 consists of 15 residues. From germline, CDR1 is SGHRS and CDR2 YFSETQ. The V end was cut by 0 bases, the J end by 0 bases, with 7 bases between. CDR3 sequence: CASSLVGSSYNEQFF. CDR3 DNA sequence: TGCGCCAGCAGCTTGGTTGGGAGCTCCTACAATGAGCAGTTCTTC.

The chain has TRBV19 and TRBJ2-7, with a possible D match to TRBD1 (6 bases). V was shortened by 1 base and J by 3 bases, with 10 bases between the two germline ends. Per germline, CDR1 LNHDA and CDR2 SQIVND (reference sequence). The CDR3 contains 14 residues. The CDR3 nucleotides are TGTGCCAGTAGTATAGGACAGGCGGACTACGAGCAGTACTTC. Amino acids: CASSIGQADYEQYF. Filled out from reference TRBV19 and TRBJ2-7, the complete variable domain reads DGGITQSPKYLFRKEGQNVTLSCEQNLNHDAMYWYRQDPGQGLRLIYYSQIVNDFQKGDIAEGYSVSREKKESFPLTVTSAQKNPTAFYLCASSIGQADYEQYFGPGTRLTVT.

This rearrangement joins TRBV5-5 to TRBJ2-5, with D perhaps matching TRBD1 or TRBD2 (5 bases each). Looked up from germline, CDR1 is SGHKS and CDR2 is YYEKEE (reference sequence). There are 15 residues in the CDR3. V shed 0 bases and J shed 5 bases, with 14 bases lying between them. In DNA, the CDR3 is TGTGCCAGCAGCTTGGGCTCGTGGGGGTCCGAGACCCAGTACTTC. The encoded protein is CASSLGSWGSETQYF.

The V gene is TRBV15, the J gene TRBJ2-5; no clear D gene. V shed 5 bases and J shed 8 bases, with 12 bases lying between them. This CDR3 comprises 12 residues. CDR1 is LNHNV, CDR2 YYDKDF, per germline (reference sequence). DNA of the CDR3: TGTGCCACCAGCTGGCACCGCAGTACCCAGTACTTC. This gives the protein CATSWHRSTQYF.

CDR3 in amino acids: CASSRDLLTLELFF. The DNA of the CDR3 is TGTGCCAGTAGTAGGGACTTACTAACCTTGGAGCTGTTTTTT. The rearrangement uses TRBV19 and TRBJ2-2; a possible D gene is TRBD2 (6 bases). This CDR3 contains 14 residues. The germline V gene has CDR1 LNHDA and CDR2 SQIVND (reference sequence). Trimming stripped 4 bases from V and 10 bases from J, with 16 bases between.

The rearrangement joins TRBV30 to TRBJ2-7, with 7 bases that match TRBD2. There are 14 residues in the CDR3. Germline lookup yields CDR1 GTSNPN and CDR2 SVGIG (reference sequence). The V segment lost 0 bases and the J segment 4 bases; nucleotides outside the gene matches: 6. In DNA form, the CDR3 reads TGTGCCTGGAGTGTAAGGGAGGGGTGGTACGAGCAGTACTTC. It yields the protein CAWSVREGWYEQYF.

In this sample, this clone turned up once. The chain employs TRBV4-1 and TRBJ2-1; D may be TRBD2 (6 bases). Trimming pared 4 bases from V and 7 bases from J, leaving 11 bases between. This CDR3 is 13 amino acids long. Germline CDR1 MGHRA, CDR2 YSYEKL. CDR3 protein: CASSPTSANEQFF. The CDR3 bases are TGCGCCAGCAGCCCGACTAGTGCAAATGAGCAGTTCTTC.

The chain is built from TRBV6-5 and TRBJ1-3; unclear D gene. The CDR3 length is 14 residues. V gave up 2 bases and J gave up 8 bases, with 13 bases separating them. Germline CDR1 MNHEY, CDR2 SVGAGI. CDR3 in DNA: TGTGCCAGCAGTTACGCGGACCCAGCGGACACCATATATTTT. Translation gives CASSYADPADTIYF.